What follows are 12 T cell receptor beta chains derived from one specimen sequenced in a study of blood T cell repertoires in COVID-19. The method was immunoSEQ multiplex PCR; TCRdb's version includes in-frame clones alone and lacks a portion of them. The repertoire has about 120,000 clones, 82% of them found once; the top ten carry approximately 5%. The sequencing input was peripheral blood. The source is a woman between 65 and 79 years old with acute or convalescent COVID-19.

Only a few counts were recorded for this clone. The chain links TRBV5-1 to TRBJ1-4; the D is unclear. The CDR3 sequence is 14 residues long. The germline CDR1 and CDR2 sequences are SGHRS and YFSETQ. Trimming took 2 bases from V and 7 from J, leaving 12 bases between them. CDR3: CASSFRRDIEKLFF. Written as DNA, the CDR3 is TGCGCCAGCAGCTTCCGGAGGGATATTGAAAAACTGTTTTTT.

The chain is built from TRBV7-9 and TRBJ2-3; 12 bases align to TRBD1. Germline CDR1 is SEHNR and CDR2 is FQNEAQ (reference sequence). The CDR3 sequence is 16 residues long. V lost 4 bases, J lost 9 bases, and 11 bases stayed unmatched. The CDR3 region has the DNA TGTGCCAGCAGCTCACCCCGGGACAGGGGGCGAGGGACGCAGTATTTT. Its protein is CASSSPRDRGRGTQYF.

V usage is TRBV5-1 and J usage is TRBJ1-1; 8 bases are shared with TRBD1. This CDR3 contains 15 residues. Germline loops: CDR1 SGHRS, CDR2 YFSETQ. J was trimmed by 7 bases and V by 4 bases; bases with no gene match: 12. The CDR3 here is CASSARQGSDSEAFF. The CDR3, as DNA: TGCGCCAGCAGCGCCCGACAGGGGAGTGATAGTGAAGCTTTCTTT.

The chain joins TRBV11-3 to TRBJ2-3; 8 nucleotides match TRBD2. This CDR3 is 16 amino acids long. Germline CDR1 SGHNT, CDR2 YENEEA. With 0 bases clipped from V and 1 base from J, the junction kept 3 bases outside the gene matches. CDR3 sequence (DNA): TGTGCCAGCAGCTTAGACAGCGGGGGAGGCACAGATACGCAGTATTTT. Translating gives CASSLDSGGGTDTQYF.

The chain has TRBV5-1 and TRBJ2-7; 7 bases align to TRBD2. The germline V gene encodes CDR1 SGHRS and CDR2 YFSETQ. This CDR3 comprises 15 residues. With 7 bases clipped from V and 5 bases from J, the junction kept 15 bases outside the gene matches. CDR3 protein: CASYATRGGSHEQYF. DNA of the CDR3: TGCGCCAGCTACGCAACACGCGGGGGATCCCACGAGCAGTACTTC.

The rearrangement joins TRBV10-2 to TRBJ1-6; D gene uncertain. In germline, CDR1 is WSHSY, CDR2 SAAADI. The CDR3 sequence is 17 residues long. V was trimmed by 2 bases and J by 0 bases, leaving 11 bases between them. Here the CDR3 reads CASSEIQASSYNSPLHF. The CDR3 region has the DNA TGCGCCAGCAGTGAGATCCAGGCGAGCTCCTATAATTCACCCCTCCACTTT.

This chain uses TRBV6-5 with TRBJ1-2; 9 bases match TRBD1. Germline V CDR1 and CDR2: MNHEY, SVGAGI. The CDR3 spans 14 residues. The V segment lost 5 bases and the J segment 7 bases; nucleotides outside the gene matches: 8. CDR3 DNA sequence: TGTGCCAGCAGTACGACAGGGGGGTATGGTGGCTACACCTTC. Protein product: CASSTTGGYGGYTF.

The V call is TRBV7-8, the J call TRBJ1-1, with a weak D call TRBD1 (5 bases). V was shortened by 0 bases and J by 5 bases, with 19 bases between the two germline ends. In germline, CDR1 is SGHVS, CDR2 FQNEAQ. This CDR3 spans 17 amino acids. Here the CDR3 DNA reads TGTGCCAGCAGCTTAGCGCGTTTTGGGGCCCCTCGGACTGAAGCTTTCTTT. The encoded protein is CASSLARFGAPRTEAFF.

The chain joins TRBV29-1 to TRBJ1-3; 9 bases align to TRBD1. The CDR3 loop spans 14 amino acids. Germline CDR1 SQVTM, CDR2 ANQGSEA. After removal of 6 bases from V and 3 bases from J, the junction contained 6 bases not matched to a gene. CDR3 amino acids: CSVIQGAGGNTIYF. The CDR3 bases are TGCAGCGTAATACAGGGGGCGGGTGGAAACACCATATATTTT.

The CDR3 DNA follows: TGCGCCAGCAGCTTGTCGACAGGGGTGGCCAAAAACATTCAGTACTTC. Protein product: CASSLSTGVAKNIQYF. The chain carries TRBV5-1 and TRBJ2-4; 8 bases align to TRBD1. Germline assignment: CDR1 SGHRS and CDR2 YFSETQ. V lost 1 base, J lost 1 base, and 4 bases stayed unmatched. The CDR3 extends over 16 amino acids.

The chain carries TRBV6-5 and TRBJ2-2; 7 bases map to TRBD1. This CDR3 spans 15 amino acids. The trim removed 2 bases at V and 6 bases at J, leaving 6 bases unmatched. Germline V gene lookup returns CDR1 MNHEY and CDR2 SVGAGI. In DNA form, the CDR3 reads TGTGCCAGCAGTTACGACAGGGTATTGGCCGGGGAGCTGTTTTTT. Protein sequence: CASSYDRVLAGELFF.

Turning to this clone: This same CDR3 is encoded by further DNA sequences in the sample. This chain connects TRBV7-2 to TRBJ1-3; D unclear. The V gene's germline CDR1 is SGHTA and CDR2 FQGNSA. The CDR3 covers 14 residues. Between the trimmed V and J ends, which lost 5 bases and 3 bases, there was a span of 11 bases. CDR3 region: CASSSPGSGNTIYF. Here the CDR3 DNA reads TGTGCCAGCAGCAGTCCGGGGAGTGGAAACACCATATATTTT. Full variable domain (remainder filled in from reference TRBV7-2 and TRBJ1-3): GAGVSQSPSNKVTEKGKDVELRCDPISGHTALYWYRQSLGQGLEFLIYFQGNSAPDKSGLPSDRFSAERTGGSVSTLTIQRTQQEDSAVYLCASSSPGSGNTIYFGEGSWLTVV.